Each of the 15 T cell receptor beta chains below was sequenced from the same sample in a study of CD8 T cells in ankylosing spondylitis. MiXCR, run by TCRdb on the 5' RACE reads, gives a single entry per CDR3 protein. The table includes just under 350,000 distinct CDR3 sequences, 14% to 15% detected once. Specimen: blood, either unsorted or a sorted T cell fraction (not recorded which). The receptor source for this set is a male donor with ankylosing spondylitis or in good health (not recorded which).

This clonotype came up a few times. This sequence joins TRBV2 and TRBJ2-7; D call uncertain. CDR3 length: 13 residues. Germline CDR1 is SNHLY and CDR2 is FYNNEI. V gave up 7 bases and J gave up 5 bases, with 15 bases separating them. The CDR3 nucleotides read TGTGCCAGCAACCTTTATAAAGATAACGAGCAGTACTTC. Protein product: CASNLYKDNEQYF.

The rearrangement joins TRBV20-1 to TRBJ2-7, with TRBD2 as a possible D gene (5 bases). Germline values: CDR1 DFQATT, CDR2 SNEGSKA (reference sequence). This CDR3 has 11 residues. Trimming took off 3 bases at V and 4 bases at J, with 7 bases between the two ends. CDR3 amino acids: CSARERYEQYF. In nucleotides, the CDR3 is TGCAGTGCTAGGGAGCGGTACGAGCAGTACTTC.

In this sample, this clonotype turned up a few times. This chain connects TRBV5-1 to TRBJ2-5; D is ambiguous. Germline V gene data show CDR1 as SGHRS and CDR2 as YFSETQ. The germline V and J ends were trimmed by 0 bases and 5 bases, with 14 bases remaining between them. This CDR3 has 15 residues. This chain's CDR3 is CASSLGTHPRETQYF. CDR3 bases: TGCGCCAGCAGCTTGGGAACTCACCCTCGGGAGACCCAGTACTTC.

This clonotype was seen more than once but under ten times. The chain uses TRBV5-1 and TRBJ2-2, with 12 bases that match TRBD1. CDR1 is SGHRS and CDR2 is YFSETQ in the germline V gene. Trimming took 1 base from V and 5 from J; bases not matched to a gene: 6. The CDR3 runs to 17 residues. CDR3 DNA: TGCGCCAGCAGCTTGTTCTCGGGACAGGGGGCGACCGGGGAGCTGTTTTTT. Amino acids: CASSLFSGQGATGELFF.

The chain is built from TRBV27 and TRBJ2-3; possible D gene TRBD2, 6 bases. The CDR3 runs 16 residues. Germline-derived CDR1 and CDR2 are MNHEY and SMNVEV (reference sequence). V lost 5 bases and J 0 bases, leaving 15 bases between the germline ends. CDR3 in DNA: TGTGCCAGCAGTCTAAGACTAGGTAGTAGCACAGATACGCAGTATTTT. Protein: CASSLRLGSSTDTQYF.

The sample holds a few counts of this clonotype. The chain uses TRBV4-1 and TRBJ2-3; no clear D gene. V was shortened by 4 bases and J by 1 base, with 12 bases between the two germline ends. This CDR3 contains 15 residues. The germline CDR1 and CDR2 sequences are MGHRA and YSYEKL. CDR3: CASSPRAFGTDTQYF. The DNA of the CDR3 is TGCGCCAGCAGCCCCCGAGCCTTTGGCACAGATACGCAGTATTTT.

This clonotype was observed a handful of times. The chain couples TRBV10-3 to TRBJ2-5; 9 nucleotides align to TRBD2. Germline assignment: CDR1 ENHRY and CDR2 SYGVKD. The CDR3 is 15 residues long. V shed 10 bases, J shed 4 bases, and the junction held 13 bases outside the gene matches. The CDR3: CATRQGLAVLETQYF. The DNA of the CDR3 is TGTGCCACACGTCAGGGACTAGCTGTACTAGAGACCCAGTACTTC.

This clonotype was observed at least ten times. This chain joins TRBV7-2 and TRBJ2-3; D possibly matches TRBD1 or TRBD2 (5 bases each). Between the trimmed V and J ends, which lost 5 bases and 0 bases, there was a span of 12 bases. This CDR3 comprises 15 residues. Germline V lookup: CDR1 SGHTA, CDR2 FQGNSA. This CDR3 reads CASSRGDVSTDTQYF. As DNA, the CDR3 is TGTGCCAGCAGCCGAGGGGACGTTAGCACAGATACGCAGTATTTT. Combining the CDR3 with reference TRBV7-2 and TRBJ2-3 gives the whole variable domain GAGVSQSPSNKVTEKGKDVELRCDPISGHTALYWYRQSLGQGLEFLIYFQGNSAPDKSGLPSDRFSAERTGGSVSTLTIQRTQQEDSAVYLCASSRGDVSTDTQYFGPGTRLTVL.

This rearrangement joins TRBV10-2 to TRBJ2-1, with TRBD2 matching over 9 bases. Trimming cost V 2 bases and J 10 bases; bases outside gene matches: 6. CDR3 length equals 14 residues. Germline CDR1 is WSHSY and CDR2 is SAAADI. The CDR3 bases are TGCGCCAGCAGTGAGGCGGGGGGGCCTGGAGAGCAGTTCTTC. As protein: CASSEAGGPGEQFF.

The chain uses TRBV4-1 and TRBJ1-4; D not resolved. The CDR3 loop spans 14 amino acids. V was shortened by 8 bases and J by 2 bases, with 12 bases between the two germline ends. The germline CDR1 and CDR2 sequences are MGHRA and YSYEKL. CDR3 nucleotides: TGCGCCAGCGCCGAAAGGGTTACTAATGAAAAACTGTTTTTT. Its protein product is CASAERVTNEKLFF.

In this sample, this clonotype turned up a few times. The chain has TRBV6-5 and TRBJ1-1; D not certain. Germline-derived CDR1 and CDR2 are MNHEY and SVGAGI. Deletions cut 4 bases from V and 7 bases from J, with 13 bases between. The CDR3 covers 13 residues. This CDR3 is CASSSTRNSEAFF. In nucleotides, the CDR3 is TGTGCCAGCAGTTCGACCAGAAATAGTGAAGCTTTCTTT.

The rearrangement joins TRBV5-1 to TRBJ1-2, with 9 bases matching TRBD1. CDR3 length: 15 amino acids. The ends lost 7 bases at V and 4 bases at J; junction bases unmatched: 11. The V gene's germline CDR1 is SGHRS and CDR2 YFSETQ. CDR3 nucleotides: TGCGCCAGCCGAAGAACAGGGGGCGCGAGCTATGGCTACACCTTC. Protein: CASRRTGGASYGYTF. Full variable domain (rest looked up from reference TRBV5-1 and TRBJ1-2): KAGVTQTPRYLIKTRGQQVTLSCSPISGHRSVSWYQQTPGQGLQFLFEYFSETQRNKGNFPGRFSGRQFSNSRSEMNVSTLELGDSALYLCASRRTGGASYGYTFGSGTRLTVV.

This clonotype occurred a few times. This rearrangement joins TRBV3-1 to TRBJ2-7; TRBD1 aligns across 7 bases. CDR3 size: 15 residues. Germline V gives CDR1 LGHDT, CDR2 YNNKEL (reference sequence). V lost 2 bases, J lost 1 base, and 5 bases stayed unmatched. CDR3 sequence (DNA): TGTGCCAGCAGCCAACGGGGACAGAATTCCTACGAGCAGTACTTC. Amino acid sequence: CASSQRGQNSYEQYF.

The chain employs TRBV5-5 and TRBJ2-4; no reliable D call. The V and J ends lost 4 bases and 1 base respectively, with 6 bases between them. CDR1 is SGHKS and CDR2 is YYEKEE in the germline V gene (reference sequence). This CDR3 is built from 13 residues. Here the CDR3 DNA reads TGTGCCAGCAGCGTTCTGGCCAAAAACATTCAGTACTTC. This sequence encodes CASSVLAKNIQYF.

This chain connects TRBV29-1 to TRBJ2-3; D gene unclear. The CDR3 loop spans 13 amino acids. The germline V gene has CDR1 SQVTM and CDR2 ANQGSEA. V shed 3 bases and J shed 0 bases, with 7 bases lying between them. CDR3 nucleotide sequence: TGCAGCGTTGACCGGGCTAGCACAGATACGCAGTATTTT. This gives the protein CSVDRASTDTQYF.